Following are 25 T cell receptor beta chains from one sample sequenced in a study of Graves' ophthalmopathy and Graves' hyperthyroidism. Beta-chain TCR CDR3 regions were amplified from RNA transcripts. First-round RT-PCR relied on HTBI primers, and a second-round multiplex PCR came next. MiXCR, applied by TCRdb to the multiplex PCR reads, yields one record per CDR3 protein. The sample carries approximately 700,000 distinct CDR3 sequences, 40% recorded once. Material for sequencing was peripheral blood. The receptors were gathered from an adult man with Graves' ophthalmopathy.

The rearrangement uses TRBV7-9 and TRBJ2-5; D gene unclear. The CDR3 sequence is 13 residues long. V lost 5 bases and J 2 bases, leaving 9 bases between the germline ends. CDR1 is SEHNR, CDR2 FQNEAQ, per germline (reference sequence). CDR3 loop: CASSPNSQETQYF. DNA for the CDR3: TGTGCCAGCAGCCCTAATTCACAAGAGACCCAGTACTTC.

This clonotype was counted many times. Written as DNA, the CDR3 is TGTGCCAGCAGTGAAGGGGGGACCTTGGACTATGGCTACACCTTC. It is translated as CASSEGGTLDYGYTF. This sequence joins TRBV2 and TRBJ1-2; perhaps TRBD1 as D (5 bases). The CDR3 contains 15 residues. Germline CDR1 and CDR2: SNHLY and FYNNEI. V lost 1 base, J lost 3 bases, and 12 bases lay in between.

The rearrangement links TRBV7-2 to TRBJ2-7; D unclear. V shed 4 bases and J shed 0 bases, with 10 bases lying between them. The CDR3 spans 14 residues. Germline V lookup: CDR1 SGHTA, CDR2 FQGNSA. The CDR3 DNA reads TGTGCCAGCAGCTCACTTAAGAGCTCCTACGAGCAGTACTTC. Translated, it gives CASSSLKSSYEQYF.

The sample holds many counts of this clonotype. The V and J genes are TRBV7-9 and TRBJ1-1; D perhaps matches TRBD1 (5 bases). CDR1 and CDR2 from the germline V gene are SEHNR and FQNEAQ (reference sequence). The CDR3 covers 20 residues. The germline V and J ends were trimmed by 5 bases and 3 bases, with 31 bases remaining between them. Written as DNA, the CDR3 is TGTGCCAGCAGCCCCGTACCAAGAGCAGGGTCCGCAGGATGGGACACTGAAGCTTTCTTT. It yields the protein CASSPVPRAGSAGWDTEAFF.

This clonotype was counted only a few times. This chain uses TRBV5-5 with TRBJ1-1; the D gene is possibly TRBD1 (6 bases). There are 17 residues in the CDR3. The ends were cut back, 5 bases at V and 1 base at J, with 21 bases in the middle. CDR1 and CDR2 (germline): SGHKS, YYEKEE (reference sequence). CDR3 in amino acids: CASRHTPAGTQNTEAFF. CDR3 DNA sequence: TGTGCCAGCAGACACACCCCCGCCGGGACACAGAACACTGAAGCTTTCTTT.

The chain uses TRBV11-2 and TRBJ1-5, with D maybe TRBD1 (6 bases). Germline-derived CDR1 and CDR2 are SGHAT and FQNNGV. V lost 6 bases and J 2 bases, leaving 17 bases between the germline ends. The CDR3 spans 16 residues. The CDR3, as DNA: TGTGCCAGCAGTTACTCGCCGGGGGGCGGCAATCAGCCCCAGCATTTT. Its protein product is CASSYSPGGGNQPQHF.

Concerning this clonotype itself: This could be a read error, since a much larger clone is one nucleotide away. The chain has TRBV5-5 and TRBJ1-5; no clear D. V gave up 4 bases and J gave up 5 bases, with 10 bases separating them. The V gene's germline CDR1 is SGHKS and CDR2 YYEKEE (reference sequence). CDR3 length: 13 amino acids. DNA for the CDR3: TGTGCCAGCAGCCCCGGTTTGGATCAGCCCCAGCATTTT. Translation: CASSPGLDQPQHF. Supplemented by reference TRBV5-5 and TRBJ1-5, the full variable domain reads DAGVTQSPTHLIKTRGQQVTLRCSPISGHKSVSWYQQVLGQGPQFIFQYYEKEERGRGNFPDRFSARQFPNYSSELNVNALLLGDSALYLCASSPGLDQPQHFGDGTRLSIL.

There are a few counts of this clonotype. The chain employs TRBV25-1 and TRBJ2-2; the match to TRBD2 covers 10 bases. Germline lookup yields CDR1 MGHDK and CDR2 SYGVNS. Germline trimming cut 6 bases from V and 3 bases from J; bases unmatched to any gene: 1. This CDR3 contains 14 residues. The CDR3 spells CASRTSGYTGELFF. The CDR3 nucleotides read TGTGCCAGCAGGACTAGCGGGTACACCGGGGAGCTGTTTTTT.

In its sample, this clonotype was seen a few times. A clone one base away is much larger, so this may be a read error. The chain combines TRBV29-1 with TRBJ2-7; tentative D call: TRBD2 (7 bases). Trimming shortened V by 4 bases and J by 3 bases, and 10 bases separated the two germline ends. The length of the CDR3 is 12 residues. Germline V gives CDR1 SQVTM, CDR2 ANQGSEA. The CDR3 loop is CSVVGGVYEQYF. The CDR3 DNA reads as TGCAGCGTTGTAGGGGGGGTCTACGAGCAGTACTTC.

The chain couples TRBV24-1 to TRBJ2-7; the D gene is possibly TRBD1 (6 bases). Germline assignment: CDR1 KGHDR and CDR2 SFDVKD. The CDR3 extends over 15 amino acids. Trimming cost V 1 base and J 5 bases, with 14 bases left between them. The CDR3: CATSDFRGRENEQYF. The CDR3 nucleotides are TGTGCCACCAGTGATTTCAGGGGAAGAGAGAACGAGCAGTACTTC.

The V and J genes are TRBV7-7 and TRBJ2-7, with 7 bases aligning to TRBD2. This CDR3 comprises 14 residues. V shed 5 bases and J 2 bases; nucleotides not matched to a gene: 6. In germline, CDR1 is SSHAT, CDR2 FNYEAQ (reference sequence). The CDR3 is CASSPSGDAYEQYF. CDR3 bases: TGTGCCAGCAGCCCGAGCGGGGATGCCTACGAGCAGTACTTC.

This clonotype was seen a few times. The chain has TRBV5-4 and TRBJ1-5; D is perhaps TRBD1 (5 bases). This CDR3 spans 17 amino acids. Germline V CDR1 and CDR2: SGHNT, YYREEE (reference sequence). The V end was cut by 2 bases, the J end by 4 bases, with 19 bases between. CDR3 loop: CASSLAGAEGKNQPQHF. CDR3 coding DNA: TGTGCCAGCAGCTTAGCTGGGGCGGAGGGAAAGAATCAGCCCCAGCATTTT.

The rearrangement uses TRBV10-2 and TRBJ1-1, with D perhaps TRBD1 (5 bases). The V and J ends lost 7 bases and 5 bases respectively, with 11 bases between them. CDR1 WSHSY and CDR2 SAAADI come from the germline V gene. The CDR3 covers 12 residues. CDR3 in amino acids: CASISGDTEAFF. The DNA of the CDR3 is TGCGCCAGCATCTCGGGGGATACTGAAGCTTTCTTT.

This clonotype was detected many times. V and J are TRBV29-1 and TRBJ2-7; 14 bases are shared with TRBD2. The V gene end was trimmed by 4 bases and the J gene end by 6 bases; junction bases not matched to a gene: 5. The germline CDR1 and CDR2 sequences are SQVTM and ANQGSEA. The CDR3 covers 14 residues. The CDR3 nucleotides read TGCAGCGTTGGGGGGACTAGCGGGAGCATCGAGCAGTACTTC. Its protein is CSVGGTSGSIEQYF.

The V call is TRBV6-5, the J call TRBJ2-5; 11 bases agree with TRBD1. Per the germline V gene, CDR1 is MNHEY and CDR2 is SVGAGI. Trimming at V came to 0 bases and at J to 5 bases, leaving 11 bases not matched to a gene. The CDR3 extends over 18 amino acids. The CDR3 region has the DNA TGTGCCAGCAGTTACTCTGGGACAGGGGGTCGGGTTCGGGAGACCCAGTACTTC. It yields the protein CASSYSGTGGRVRETQYF.

The rearrangement joins TRBV7-6 to TRBJ1-1, with D possibly TRBD1 on 5 matching bases. Deletions cut 5 bases from V and 8 bases from J, with 15 bases between. Germline V CDR1 and CDR2: SGHVS, FNYEAQ. This CDR3 comprises 13 residues. CDR3 coding DNA: TGTGCCAGCAGCCCTCGGACAAGACGGGAAGCTTTCTTT. Protein: CASSPRTRREAFF.

This clonotype has more than one count but fewer than ten. The chain joins TRBV7-2 to TRBJ1-1; D not resolved. The germline V and J ends were trimmed by 6 bases and 7 bases, with 12 bases remaining between them. CDR3 size: 12 residues. Germline CDR1 and CDR2: SGHTA and FQGNSA. The CDR3 region is CASSEVWGEAFF. In nucleotides, the CDR3 is TGTGCCAGCAGTGAAGTTTGGGGTGAAGCTTTCTTT.

On this clonotype: An end of the junction does not agree with germline; a read error may underlie this. This chain connects TRBV24-1 to TRBJ1-5, with 9 bases lining up with TRBD1. Looked up from germline, CDR1 is KGHDR and CDR2 is SFDVKD. CDR3 length: 15 residues. CDR3 sequence (DNA): TGTGCCAGCAGTGCCGGACAGGGGTTGCGTCAGCCCCAGCATTTT. Protein product: CASSAGQGLRQPQHF.

Concerning this clonotype itself: As the CDR3 is not closed by the conserved phenylalanine or tryptophan, this likely results from a read error. The J gene is TRBJ2-7, the V gene TRBV29-1; D remains unclear. The germline V gene encodes CDR1 SQVTM and CDR2 ANQGSEA. Trimming shortened V by 3 bases and J by 1 base, and 10 bases separated the two germline ends. This CDR3 spans 13 amino acids. Here the CDR3 reads CSVDRVGSYEQYL. CDR3 DNA: TGCAGCGTTGATCGGGTTGGGTCCTACGAGCAGTACCTC.

V usage is TRBV15 and J usage is TRBJ1-4; D perhaps matches TRBD1 (6 bases). The CDR3 covers 15 residues. Germline V gene data show CDR1 as LNHNV and CDR2 as YYDKDF (reference sequence). The germline V and J ends were trimmed by 3 bases and 7 bases, with 15 bases remaining between them. Written as DNA, the CDR3 is TGTGCCACCAGCAGGGTTAACAGGGACACTGAAAAACTGTTTTTT. As protein: CATSRVNRDTEKLFF.

The V and J genes are TRBV7-9 and TRBJ2-5, with 7 bases matching TRBD1. The DNA end is more similar to TRBJ2-7, so the J call may be wrong. This CDR3 has 14 amino acids. Germline assignment: CDR1 SEHNR and CDR2 FQNEAQ (reference sequence). CDR3 residues: CASSLRTGQYEQYF. In nucleotides, the CDR3 is TGTGCCAGCAGCTTAAGGACAGGACAATACGAGCAGTACTTC.

V is TRBV7-2 and J is TRBJ2-3, with 10 positions matching TRBD2. CDR3 size: 16 residues. CDR1 SGHTA and CDR2 FQGNSA come from the germline V gene. With V trimmed by 4 bases and J by 1 base, 5 bases remained unmatched. The CDR3 region is CASSSSGTSGTDTQYF. CDR3 sequence (DNA): TGTGCCAGCAGCTCCTCCGGGACTAGCGGCACAGATACGCAGTATTTT.

This clonotype was counted a single time. V gene TRBV24-1 combines with J gene TRBJ1-5; D possibly corresponds to TRBD1 (5 bases). V shed 4 bases and J shed 11 bases, with 20 bases lying between them. The germline V gene encodes CDR1 KGHDR and CDR2 SFDVKD. The CDR3 runs 15 residues. The CDR3 region is CATSDQGLGKETQHF. The CDR3, as DNA: TGTGCCACCAGTGACCAGGGACTAGGCAAAGAGACCCAGCATTTT.

This clonotype occurred many times. The chain couples TRBV15 to TRBJ1-5; D remains ambiguous. Trimming took 4 bases from V and 4 from J, leaving 14 bases between them. The CDR3 is 15 residues long. CDR1 LNHNV and CDR2 YYDKDF come from the germline V gene (reference sequence). CDR3 nucleotides: TGTGCCACCAGCATCTTTAGGGTCCGGAATCAGCCCCAGCATTTT. This codes for CATSIFRVRNQPQHF.

The chain joins TRBV24-1 to TRBJ1-1; D is undetermined. Trimming shortened V by 10 bases and J by 0 bases, and 8 bases separated the two germline ends. The CDR3 runs to 12 residues. Germline-derived CDR1 and CDR2 are KGHDR and SFDVKD. The CDR3 DNA reads as TGTGCCACGTGGAGGATGAACACTGAAGCTTTCTTT. As protein: CATWRMNTEAFF.